The 32 T cell receptor beta chains given below trace back to one sample, sequenced in a study of T cells in Graves' hyperthyroidism and ophthalmopathy. The CDR3 regions of TCR beta were amplified from RNA transcripts. HTBI primers were used for first-round RT-PCR of the TCR CDR3. TCRdb used MiXCR to reprocess the multiplex PCR reads, holding one entry per CDR3 protein. The sample yields about half a million distinct CDR3 sequences, 20% to 25% seen once. The sequencing input was blood. The receptors stem from an older woman with Graves' ophthalmopathy.

In nucleotides, the CDR3 is TGCGCCAGCAGCCTTGGGCAGCGGCTCGCGAACACCGGGGAGCTGTTTTTT. Translating gives CASSLGQRLANTGELFF. The chain is built from TRBV4-1 and TRBJ2-2; D perhaps matches TRBD2 (5 bases). Looked up from germline, CDR1 is MGHRA and CDR2 is YSYEKL. This CDR3 has 17 residues. V was cut by 4 bases and J by 0 bases, with 15 bases left in between.

This clonotype has only a few counts. The chain employs TRBV12-3 or TRBV12-4 and TRBJ2-7; D unclear. The CDR3 extends over 14 amino acids. Trimming cost V 3 bases and J 5 bases, with 14 bases left between them. CDR3 sequence reads: CASSFNWPLDEQYF. Written as DNA, the CDR3 is TGTGCCAGCAGTTTTAATTGGCCCCTGGACGAGCAGTACTTC.

A few counts support this clonotype. This chain links TRBV20-1 with TRBJ2-1; 7 bases are shared with TRBD2. Germline V gene lookup returns CDR1 DFQATT and CDR2 SNEGSKA (reference sequence). Trimming took 0 bases from V and 6 from J; bases not matched to a gene: 11. The CDR3 length is 16 residues. The CDR3 DNA reads TGCAGTGCTAGAGAACCCAGCGGGAAATTCATCAATGAGCAGTTCTTC. Amino acids: CSAREPSGKFINEQFF.

The gene calls are TRBV19 and TRBJ1-6; 8 nucleotides match TRBD1. The CDR3 totals 18 residues. V dropped 5 bases and J dropped 8; count of bases not matched to a gene: 17. Germline V CDR1 and CDR2: LNHDA, SQIVND (reference sequence). CDR3 amino acids: CASSPTGEPQDKDSPLHF. The DNA for the CDR3 is TGTGCCAGTAGTCCGACAGGGGAACCCCAAGATAAGGATTCACCCCTCCACTTT.

This clonotype was seen more than once but under ten times. The V gene is TRBV6-1, the J gene TRBJ2-1; D gene ambiguous. CDR3 length equals 14 residues. CDR1 is MNHNS and CDR2 is SASEGT in the germline V gene. Trimming left V 5 bases short and J 7 bases short, with 15 bases between. CDR3 sequence reads: CASSLGLGANEQFF. Written as DNA, the CDR3 is TGTGCCAGCAGTTTAGGCCTTGGAGCAAATGAGCAGTTCTTC.

The chain combines TRBV2 with TRBJ2-7, with 7 positions matching TRBD1. Germline CDR1 reads SNHLY; CDR2 reads FYNNEI. The CDR3 spans 14 residues. The J segment lost 2 bases and the V segment lost 6 bases, leaving 7 bases of the junction unmatched. CDR3 bases: TGTGCCAGCAGCGACAGGGTGCAAACCTACGAGCAGTACTTC. The encoded protein is CASSDRVQTYEQYF.

The J gene is TRBJ2-3, the V gene TRBV28; D perhaps matches TRBD2 (6 bases). The V and J ends lost 4 bases and 4 bases respectively, with 15 bases between them. The CDR3 loop spans 15 amino acids. CDR1 is MDHEN, CDR2 SYDVKM, per germline. CDR3 protein: CASSSGASGADTQYF. The CDR3 region has the DNA TGTGCCAGCAGTTCAGGAGCGTCGGGAGCAGATACGCAGTATTTT.

This chain uses TRBV15 with TRBJ1-2, with TRBD1 as a possible D gene (5 bases). Between the trimmed V and J ends, which lost 1 base and 8 bases, there was a span of 17 bases. CDR1 LNHNV and CDR2 YYDKDF come from the germline V gene (reference sequence). This CDR3 contains 15 residues. This CDR3 reads CATSRGQPRLEGYTF. CDR3 DNA sequence: TGTGCCACCAGCAGAGGACAGCCGAGGTTGGAGGGCTACACCTTC.

V and J are TRBV9 and TRBJ1-5; a weak D match, TRBD1 (5 bases). The CDR3 is made up of 14 amino acids. CDR1 and CDR2 from the germline V gene are SGDLS and YYNGEE. Trimming removed 3 bases from V and 7 bases from J, with 14 bases in between. CDR3 residues: CASSGGVVGQPQHF. For the CDR3, the DNA is TGTGCCAGCAGCGGGGGGGTGGTTGGGCAGCCCCAGCATTTT.

The chain has TRBV7-9 and TRBJ2-3; 7 nucleotides agree with TRBD2. CDR1 and CDR2 from the germline V gene are SEHNR and FQNEAQ (reference sequence). The trim removed 6 bases at V and 2 bases at J, leaving 5 bases unmatched. The CDR3 covers 14 residues. CDR3: CASRPTSDTDTQYF. CDR3 bases: TGTGCCAGCAGACCAACTAGCGACACAGATACGCAGTATTTT.

This clonotype was recorded at least ten times. This rearrangement joins TRBV6-1 to TRBJ1-5; D is undetermined. The CDR3 consists of 15 residues. V was trimmed by 7 bases and J by 0 bases, leaving 13 bases between them. From germline, CDR1 is MNHNS and CDR2 SASEGT. Here the CDR3 reads CASTLINNSNQPQHF. CDR3 nucleotide sequence: TGTGCCAGCACCCTAATCAATAATAGCAATCAGCCCCAGCATTTT.

The chain uses TRBV6-1 and TRBJ1-2; 9 bases map to TRBD1. CDR1 MNHNS and CDR2 SASEGT come from the germline V gene. The trim removed 3 bases at V and 5 bases at J, leaving 4 bases unmatched. This CDR3 has 14 amino acids. Written as DNA, the CDR3 is TGTGCCAGCAGTGAGACAGGGGGAGCATATGGCTACACCTTC. As protein: CASSETGGAYGYTF.

This clonotype has only a few counts. The rearrangement joins TRBV6-5 to TRBJ2-3; a possible D gene is TRBD1 (6 bases). Trimming pared 5 bases from V and 2 bases from J, leaving 8 bases between. Per the germline V gene, CDR1 is MNHEY and CDR2 is SVGAGI. The CDR3 extends over 13 amino acids. The CDR3 spells CASSNRATDTQYF. CDR3 in DNA: TGTGCCAGCAGTAACAGGGCCACAGATACGCAGTATTTT.

This clonotype showed up many times. The V gene is TRBV28, the J gene TRBJ2-1, with TRBD2 matching 11 bases. The germline gives CDR1 MDHEN, CDR2 SYDVKM. The CDR3 loop spans 17 amino acids. J was trimmed by 0 bases and V by 4 bases; bases with no gene match: 5. The CDR3 sequence: CASSSASGRSSYNEQFF. As DNA, the CDR3 is TGTGCCAGCAGTTCGGCTAGCGGGAGGAGCTCCTACAATGAGCAGTTCTTC.

V is TRBV5-1 and J is TRBJ1-2; TRBD1 aligns across 8 bases. The CDR3 runs to 15 residues. Germline V CDR1 and CDR2: SGHRS, YFSETQ. J gave up 6 bases and V 4 bases, and 11 bases lay outside the gene matches. The DNA for the CDR3 is TGCGCCAGCAGCCACCAGGGACAGGATGCCGATGGCTACACCTTC. This sequence encodes CASSHQGQDADGYTF.

This clonotype was seen repeatedly, ten times or more. The chain joins TRBV28 to TRBJ1-1, with D maybe TRBD1 (5 bases). Trimming took 5 bases from V and 3 from J, leaving 19 bases between them. CDR3 length equals 16 residues. CDR1 is MDHEN and CDR2 is SYDVKM in the germline V gene. The CDR3 DNA reads as TGTGCCAGCAGTGTGAGGCAGGGAAGAGGAGACACTGAAGCTTTCTTT. Translation: CASSVRQGRGDTEAFF.

This clonotype was detected many times. J is TRBJ1-1 and V is TRBV6-1, with D possibly TRBD1 on 6 matching bases. Germline-derived CDR1 and CDR2 are MNHNS and SASEGT. Trimming shortened V by 9 bases and J by 1 base, and 12 bases separated the two germline ends. This CDR3 has 13 residues. CDR3: CASGPRGNTEAFF. CDR3 in DNA: TGTGCCAGTGGCCCCAGGGGGAACACTGAAGCTTTCTTT.

This clonotype was seen a handful of times. This rearrangement joins TRBV3-1 to TRBJ2-7; D unresolved. The CDR3 has 16 residues. Trimming removed 0 bases at V and 0 bases at J, with 12 bases between. The germline V gene encodes CDR1 LGHDT and CDR2 YNNKEL (reference sequence). The CDR3 region is CASSQEPGLGSYEQYF. Here the CDR3 DNA reads TGTGCCAGCAGCCAAGAGCCGGGCCTGGGCTCCTACGAGCAGTACTTC.

The chain combines TRBV14 with TRBJ2-6, with TRBD1 as a possible D gene (6 bases). V was cut by 4 bases and J by 0 bases, with 13 bases left in between. CDR1 SGHDN and CDR2 FVKESK come from the germline V gene. This CDR3 has 17 amino acids. The CDR3 reads CASSRQVIFSGANVLTF. CDR3 bases: TGTGCCAGCAGCCGACAGGTGATCTTCTCTGGGGCCAACGTCCTGACTTTC.

This clonotype occurred a few times. The chain couples TRBV28 to TRBJ2-6; TRBD1 might be the D (6 bases). Trimming shortened V by 3 bases and J by 2 bases, and 20 bases separated the two germline ends. This CDR3 comprises 19 residues. The germline V gene encodes CDR1 MDHEN and CDR2 SYDVKM. DNA of the CDR3: TGTGCCAGCAGTTTCCCCCTCGAAACTACAGGGACTGGGGCCAACGTCCTGACTTTC. It codes for CASSFPLETTGTGANVLTF.

The chain carries TRBV20-1 and TRBJ2-6; D call uncertain. The ends were cut back, 6 bases at V and 1 base at J, with 10 bases in the middle. The length of the CDR3 is 14 residues. Germline loops: CDR1 DFQATT, CDR2 SNEGSKA (reference sequence). CDR3 loop: CSARRASGANVLTF. Here the CDR3 DNA reads TGCAGTGCCCGACGGGCATCTGGGGCCAACGTCCTGACTTTC.

Here the CDR3 reads CASSFGWTGTHEQYF. The CDR3 DNA is TGTGCCAGCAGCTTTGGTTGGACAGGGACGCACGAGCAGTACTTC. The chain is built from TRBV7-9 and TRBJ2-7; 8 bases fit TRBD1. This CDR3 region has 15 residues. V trimming: 3 bases; J trimming: 5 bases; junction bases outside the gene matches: 9. The germline gives CDR1 SEHNR, CDR2 FQNEAQ (reference sequence).

A few counts support this clonotype. The chain recombines TRBV19 with TRBJ1-1; D ambiguous. V dropped 4 bases and J dropped 1 base, with 10 bases sitting between them. The CDR3 is made up of 14 amino acids. Germline CDR1 is LNHDA and CDR2 is SQIVND (reference sequence). The CDR3 reads CASSTVISNTEAFF. For the CDR3, the DNA is TGTGCCAGTAGTACTGTCATTTCGAACACTGAAGCTTTCTTT.

The J gene is TRBJ2-5, the V gene TRBV27; possible D gene TRBD2, 6 bases. V was clipped by 5 bases and J by 5 bases, with 12 bases between them. CDR1 and CDR2 from the germline V gene are MNHEY and SMNVEV (reference sequence). This CDR3 comprises 13 residues. The CDR3 region has the DNA TGTGCCAGCAGTCCCCTAGGGAGGGAGACCCAGTACTTC. It codes for CASSPLGRETQYF.

The chain recombines TRBV20-1 with TRBJ1-4, with D perhaps TRBD1 (6 bases). The CDR3 consists of 15 residues. CDR1 and CDR2 (germline): DFQATT, SNEGSKA (reference sequence). Deletions cut 5 bases from V and 8 bases from J, with 21 bases between. The CDR3 DNA reads TGCAGTGCTCCCCCTAGGGGGGGGGCACAGGAAAAACTGTTTTTT. Encoded protein: CSAPPRGGAQEKLFF.

The chain couples TRBV28 to TRBJ1-2; no definite D call. This CDR3 comprises 13 residues. Germline V gene sequence: CDR1 MDHEN, CDR2 SYDVKM. V was trimmed by 2 bases and J by 0 bases, leaving 4 bases between them. The CDR3 loop is CASSLIANYGYTF. The DNA of the CDR3 is TGTGCCAGCAGTTTAATTGCTAACTATGGCTACACCTTC.

This chain joins TRBV19 and TRBJ1-2, with 10 bases matching TRBD1. After removal of 5 bases from V and 5 bases from J, the junction contained 8 bases not matched to a gene. The CDR3 is 15 residues long. Germline lookup yields CDR1 LNHDA and CDR2 SQIVND (reference sequence). CDR3 loop: CASSPQGQGRYGYTF. As DNA, the CDR3 is TGTGCCAGTAGTCCCCAGGGACAGGGGAGATATGGCTACACCTTC.

This clonotype was found a few times. The chain uses TRBV29-1 and TRBJ2-7, with TRBD2 matching 11 bases. Germline V gene sequence: CDR1 SQVTM, CDR2 ANQGSEA. V gave up 6 bases and J gave up 0 bases; unmatched junction bases: 4. CDR3 length: 14 amino acids. The CDR3 sequence: CSVGTSGSSYEQYF. The CDR3 nucleotides read TGCAGCGTGGGAACTAGCGGGAGCTCCTACGAGCAGTACTTC.

This clonotype showed up just a few times. The J gene is TRBJ1-6, the V gene TRBV3-1, with TRBD1 matching over 11 bases. The CDR3 sequence is 16 residues long. Trimming removed 1 base from V and 7 bases from J; junction bases left unmatched: 3. The germline CDR1 and CDR2 sequences are LGHDT and YNNKEL (reference sequence). The CDR3 DNA reads as TGTGCCAGCAGCCAAGGGGGACAGGGGGTAAATTCACCCCTCCACTTT. Its protein is CASSQGGQGVNSPLHF.

The chain has TRBV12-3 or TRBV12-4 and TRBJ2-3, with 7 bases fitting TRBD2. This CDR3 is built from 15 residues. V was clipped by 5 bases and J by 3 bases; unmatched bases: 8. In DNA, the CDR3 is TGTGCCAGCAGTCCCTGGGAGGGGAGGACAGATACGCAGTATTTT. Translation gives CASSPWEGRTDTQYF.

This chain uses TRBV11-2 with TRBJ2-5; TRBD2 might be the D (5 bases). Trimming took 2 bases from V and 10 from J, leaving 17 bases between them. Germline values: CDR1 SGHAT, CDR2 FQNNGV. The CDR3 spans 14 residues. The CDR3 here is CASSLYVSSHDQYF. CDR3 bases: TGTGCCAGCAGCTTATACGTGTCTAGCCACGACCAGTACTTC.

The table lists this clonotype with many counts. The chain recombines TRBV11-2 with TRBJ2-2; TRBD2 might be the D (5 bases). CDR3 size: 14 residues. V was cut by 1 base and J by 5 bases, with 8 bases left in between. Germline V lookup: CDR1 SGHAT, CDR2 FQNNGV. The CDR3 here is CASSLVSGTGELFF. In DNA, the CDR3 is TGTGCCAGCAGCTTAGTAAGCGGTACCGGGGAGCTGTTTTTT.